These 14 T cell receptor beta chains were sequenced from one sample in a study of regulatory T cells in long-lasting Graves disease. Researchers made TCR beta libraries by using iRepertoire HTBI primers and running Arm-PCR on CDR3 regions. TCRdb reprocessed the multiplex PCR reads via MiXCR and lists one record per CDR3 protein. The table has roughly 380,000 distinct CDR3 sequences, around a sixth seen once. Specified time point: newly diagnosed GD, antithyroid drugs for less than 3 months. With RNA extracted from PBMCs as input, the TCR library was made. The source was peripheral blood mononuclear cells (PBMCs), collected at new diagnosis, from a patient treated with antithyroid drugs. The receptors here all came from a female donor with Graves disease.

This clonotype was found a few times. A read error likely explains this, since a far larger clone differs by one base. The rearrangement links TRBV7-9 to TRBJ2-1; D may be TRBD2 (5 bases). The assigned J gene may be wrong: the sequence end matches TRBJ2-5 better. Looked up from germline, CDR1 is SEHNR and CDR2 is FQNEAQ (reference sequence). There are 13 residues in the CDR3. The CDR3 reads CACSPGNQETQYF. The CDR3 DNA sequence: TGTGCCTGCAGCCCGGGAAACCAAGAGACCCAGTACTTC.

The chain is built from TRBV24-1 and TRBJ2-5; 10 nucleotides align to TRBD1. The J call could be wrong; TRBJ2-1 is a better fit for the DNA end. Germline V lookup: CDR1 KGHDR, CDR2 SFDVKD. The CDR3 contains 13 residues. The CDR3 DNA sequence: TGTGCCACCAGTGTGACAGGGGGCAGTGAGCAGTTCTTC. This sequence encodes CATSVTGGSEQFF.

This clonotype has ten or more counts. The V gene is TRBV12-5, the J gene TRBJ2-7; D gene ambiguous. Germline CDR1 is LGHNT and CDR2 is FRNRAP. The V end was cut by 5 bases, the J end by 4 bases, with 12 bases between. The CDR3 consists of 13 residues. CDR3 sequence: CASGAAPAYEQYF. CDR3 nucleotide sequence: TGTGCTAGTGGTGCCGCTCCAGCTTACGAGCAGTACTTC.

This clonotype was counted many times. The chain uses TRBV4-1 and TRBJ2-1; D unclear. The CDR3 spans 13 residues. The V end was cut by 1 base, the J end by 2 bases, with 3 bases between. CDR1 is MGHRA and CDR2 is YSYEKL in the germline V gene. CDR3 in amino acids: CASSQVPYNEQFF. CDR3 in DNA: TGCGCCAGCAGCCAAGTCCCCTACAATGAGCAGTTCTTC.

This clonotype occurred many times. The genes are TRBV30 and TRBJ2-1; D call uncertain. Trimming cost V 3 bases and J 7 bases, with 13 bases left between them. Germline V gene data show CDR1 as GTSNPN and CDR2 as SVGIG (reference sequence). The CDR3 runs to 13 residues. The CDR3 protein is CAWRPGVYNEQFF. The CDR3 nucleotides read TGTGCCTGGAGACCCGGTGTGTATAATGAGCAGTTCTTC.

The chain employs TRBV9 and TRBJ1-2; 12 nucleotides match TRBD1. Germline assignment: CDR1 SGDLS and CDR2 YYNGEE. The ends lost 4 bases at V and 5 bases at J; junction bases unmatched: 9. CDR3 length equals 16 residues. CDR3 in amino acids: CASSHHRDRGHYGYTF. CDR3 sequence (DNA): TGTGCCAGCAGCCACCACCGGGACAGGGGGCATTATGGCTACACCTTC.

About this clonotype itself: A far larger clone differs by one base, so this is likely a read error. This chain joins TRBV13 and TRBJ2-7; 7 nucleotides match TRBD1. V lost 6 bases, J lost 2 bases, and 19 bases stayed unmatched. This CDR3 is 18 amino acids long. Germline lookup yields CDR1 PRHDT and CDR2 FYEKMQ (reference sequence). CDR3 nucleotides: TGTGCCAGCAGTCACTCTAGTACCGGGACAGATACGCCCTACGAGCAGTACTTC. It yields the protein CASSHSSTGTDTPYEQYF.

This clonotype occurred many times. The chain couples TRBV18 to TRBJ2-7; D might be TRBD1 or TRBD2, each matching 6 bases. There are 13 residues in the CDR3. The germline CDR1 and CDR2 sequences are KGHSH and LQKENI. With 6 bases removed from V and 1 base from J, the gap between germline ends came to 10 bases. The CDR3 is CASSPGASYEQYF. For the CDR3, the DNA is TGTGCCAGCTCGCCGGGGGCATCCTACGAGCAGTACTTC.

V and J are TRBV7-3 and TRBJ2-5; the D gene is possibly TRBD1 (6 bases). Germline V gives CDR1 SGHTA, CDR2 FQGTGA. Trimming took off 5 bases at V and 4 bases at J, with 17 bases between the two ends. The CDR3 is 15 amino acids. The CDR3 loop is CASSPTGFEGETQYF. The CDR3 DNA follows: TGTGCCAGCAGCCCGACAGGTTTCGAGGGAGAGACCCAGTACTTC.

This clonotype was found many times. The rearrangement links TRBV2 to TRBJ1-5, with 8 bases lining up with TRBD1. CDR3 length: 15 amino acids. The J segment lost 7 bases and the V segment lost 7 bases, leaving 12 bases of the junction unmatched. The V gene's germline CDR1 is SNHLY and CDR2 FYNNEI. The CDR3 protein is CASTLRQGNGQPQHF. DNA of the CDR3: TGTGCCAGCACCCTCAGACAGGGGAACGGGCAGCCCCAGCATTTT.

The chain recombines TRBV29-1 with TRBJ2-7; 11 bases align to TRBD1. CDR1 is SQVTM and CDR2 is ANQGSEA in the germline V gene. CDR3 size: 13 residues. V was pared by 8 bases and J by 8 bases, with 11 bases of the junction left unmatched. The CDR3 reads CSCAQDRGLKQYF. For the CDR3, the DNA is TGCAGCTGCGCCCAGGACAGGGGGCTCAAGCAGTACTTC.

This clonotype has a count of ten or more. Written as DNA, the CDR3 is TGTGCCAGCAGCCATGGGGAGGTTGTGGCTTTCTTT. Amino acid sequence: CASSHGEVVAFF. The gene calls are TRBV12-3 or TRBV12-4 and TRBJ1-1; D is unclear. V was trimmed by 6 bases and J by 11 bases, leaving 16 bases between them. The CDR3 is made up of 12 amino acids.

In its sample, this clonotype was seen many times. CDR3 loop: CSANAPAGGPSEQYF. The CDR3 region has the DNA TGCAGTGCTAATGCCCCAGCGGGAGGGCCGAGTGAGCAGTACTTC. The rearrangement links TRBV20-1 to TRBJ2-7, with 10 bases matching TRBD2. V shed 4 bases, J shed 7 bases, and the junction held 13 bases outside the gene matches. The CDR3 sequence is 15 residues long. Germline CDR1 and CDR2: DFQATT and SNEGSKA (reference sequence).

The CDR3: CASSLGFPGTGLMRGQPQHF. CDR3 DNA: TGTGCCAGCAGCCTGGGATTTCCCGGGACAGGGCTAATGAGAGGTCAGCCCCAGCATTTT. This sequence joins TRBV7-2 and TRBJ1-5; 9 bases fit TRBD1. The germline gives CDR1 SGHTA, CDR2 FQGNSA. The CDR3 spans 20 residues. The V gene end was trimmed by 5 bases and the J gene end by 6 bases; junction bases not matched to a gene: 23.